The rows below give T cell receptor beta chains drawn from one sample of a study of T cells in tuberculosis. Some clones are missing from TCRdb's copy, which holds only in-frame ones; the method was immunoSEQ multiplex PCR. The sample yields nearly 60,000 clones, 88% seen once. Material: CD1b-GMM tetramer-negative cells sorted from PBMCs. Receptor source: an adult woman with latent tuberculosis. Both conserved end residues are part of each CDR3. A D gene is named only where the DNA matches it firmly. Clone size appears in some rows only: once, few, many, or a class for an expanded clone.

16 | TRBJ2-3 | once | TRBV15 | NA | TGTGCCACCAGCAGAGATACCGGGAGTCGAACAGATACGCAGTATTTT | CATSRDTGSRTDTQYF
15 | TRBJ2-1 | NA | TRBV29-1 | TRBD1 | TGCAGCTATAAAACAGGGGCGACGACCTACAATGAGCAGTTCTTC | CSYKTGATTYNEQFF
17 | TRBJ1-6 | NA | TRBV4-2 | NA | TGTGCCAGCAGCCAAGATAACAGGGTTGACTATAATTCACCCCTCCACTTT | CASSQDNRVDYNSPLHF
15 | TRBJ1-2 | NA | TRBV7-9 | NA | TGTGCCAGCAGCTTAGACAGGGAACGTGACTATGGCTACACCTTC | CASSLDRERDYGYTF
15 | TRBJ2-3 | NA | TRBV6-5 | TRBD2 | TGTGCCAGCACCTTACGCGGGGGAGGGACAGATACGCAGTATTTT | CASTLRGGGTDTQYF
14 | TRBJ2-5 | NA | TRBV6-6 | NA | TGTGCCAGCATCATGGGACATCCTCAAGAGACCCAGTACTTC | CASIMGHPQETQYF
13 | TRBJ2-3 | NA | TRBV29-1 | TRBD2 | TGCAGCCACAGACTAGCGGGAGGGGATACGCAGTATTTT | CSHRLAGGDTQYF
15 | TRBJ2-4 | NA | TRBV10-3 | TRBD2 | TGTGCCTCCAGAGGGGCGGGAGGGACCGAAAACATTCAGTACTTC | CASRGAGGTENIQYF
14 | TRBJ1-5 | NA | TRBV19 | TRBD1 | TGTGCCAGTAGCATCTCGGGACAGGCCGACCCCCAGCATTTT | CASSISGQADPQHF
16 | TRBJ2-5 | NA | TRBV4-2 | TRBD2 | TGTGCCAGCAGCCAAGATCATGGTAGCGGGGGTGAGACCCAGTACTTC | CASSQDHGSGGETQYF
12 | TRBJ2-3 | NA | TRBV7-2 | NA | TGTGCCAGCAGCTTAGCTTCCAATACGCAGTATTTT | CASSLASNTQYF
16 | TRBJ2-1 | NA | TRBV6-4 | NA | TGTGCCAGCAGTGACCCCCTTGGGCCGGTCCCGCATGAGCAGTTCTTC | CASSDPLGPVPHEQFF
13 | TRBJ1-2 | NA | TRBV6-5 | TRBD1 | TGTGCCAGCAGGGACAGGGCATGGGATGGCTACACCTTC | CASRDRAWDGYTF
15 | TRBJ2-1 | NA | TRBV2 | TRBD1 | TGTGCCAGCAGTGAGAGACAGGGCCCCTACAATGAGCAGTTCTTC | CASSERQGPYNEQFF
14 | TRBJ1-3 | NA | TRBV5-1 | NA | TGCGCCAGCAGCGAAGAGCTCTCTGGAAACACCATATATTTT | CASSEELSGNTIYF
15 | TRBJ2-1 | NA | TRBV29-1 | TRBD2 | TGCAGCGTTGAGACTAGCGGAAGCTCCTACAATGAGCAGTTCTTC | CSVETSGSSYNEQFF
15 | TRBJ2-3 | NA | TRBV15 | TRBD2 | TGTGCCACCAGCAGTAGACTAGCGGCCACAGATACGCAGTATTTT | CATSSRLAATDTQYF
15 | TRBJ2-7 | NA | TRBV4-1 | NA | TGCGCCAGCAGCCAAGATCCCGCCAGGTCCTACGAGCAGTACTTC | CASSQDPARSYEQYF
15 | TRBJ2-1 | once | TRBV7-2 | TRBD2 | TGTGCCAGCAGCTTAGGGGGACTAGCCACCAATGAGCAGTTCTTC | CASSLGGLATNEQFF
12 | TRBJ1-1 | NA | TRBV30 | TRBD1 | TGTGCCTGGGACAGGGAAGAGACTGAAGCTTTCTTT | CAWDREETEAFF
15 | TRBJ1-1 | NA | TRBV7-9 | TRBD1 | TGTGCCAGCAGCAATTTGGAGGGGGCGGGGACTGAAGCTTTCTTT | CASSNLEGAGTEAFF
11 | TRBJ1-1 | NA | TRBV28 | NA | TGTGCCAGCAGTTGGACTGGCGAAGCTTTCTTT | CASSWTGEAFF
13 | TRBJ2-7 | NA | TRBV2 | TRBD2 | TGTGCCAGCAGTACGCGACTAGCGGGCGAGCAGTACTTC | CASSTRLAGEQYF
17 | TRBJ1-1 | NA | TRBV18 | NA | TGTGCCAGCTCACTTGGGGGGTCGGTTAACTTGAACACTGAAGCTTTCTTT | CASSLGGSVNLNTEAFF
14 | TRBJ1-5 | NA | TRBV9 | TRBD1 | TGTGCCAGCAGCGTAGGACAGGGAAATCAGCCCCAGCATTTT | CASSVGQGNQPQHF
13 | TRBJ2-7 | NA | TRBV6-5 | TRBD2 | TGTGCCGTTGGACTAGCGGTTGGATTCGAGCAGTACTTC | CAVGLAVGFEQYF
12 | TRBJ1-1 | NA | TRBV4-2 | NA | TGTGCCAGCAGCCAAGTGACAAGTGAAGCTTTCTTT | CASSQVTSEAFF
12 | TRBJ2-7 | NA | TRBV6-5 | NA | TGTGCCAGCAGTTACCGGGGATACGAGCAGTACTTC | CASSYRGYEQYF
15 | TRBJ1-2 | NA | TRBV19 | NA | TGTGCCAGTAGTATAGGCGGACTAGCTAACTATGGCTACACCTTC | CASSIGGLANYGYTF
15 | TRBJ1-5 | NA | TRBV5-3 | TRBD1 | TGTGCCAGAAGGGGGGACAGGGAACACAATCAGCCCCAGCATTTT | CARRGDREHNQPQHF
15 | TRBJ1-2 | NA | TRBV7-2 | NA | TGTGCCAGCAGCTTAGCTTCAGGGGTGGTCTATGGCTACACCTTC | CASSLASGVVYGYTF
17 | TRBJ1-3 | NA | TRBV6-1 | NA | TGTGCCAGCAGTGACCGGGGGGGACCAGACTCTGGAAACACCATATATTTT | CASSDRGGPDSGNTIYF
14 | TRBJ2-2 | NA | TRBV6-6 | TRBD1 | TGTGCCAGCAGTATACAGGGGGAGACCGGGGAGCTGTTTTTT | CASSIQGETGELFF
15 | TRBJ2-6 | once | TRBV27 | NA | TGTGCCAGCAGTTTACAGGGACAAGGGGCCAACGTCCTGACTTTC | CASSLQGQGANVLTF
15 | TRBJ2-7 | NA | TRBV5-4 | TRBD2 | TGTGCCAGCAGCTTGGTGCCAGCGGGAGTCTACGAGCAGTACTTC | CASSLVPAGVYEQYF
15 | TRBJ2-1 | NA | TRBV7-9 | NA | TGTGCCAGCATCCCAAAGGGGCACTACTACAATGAGCAGTTCTTC | CASIPKGHYYNEQFF
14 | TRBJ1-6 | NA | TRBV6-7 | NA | TGTGCCAGCAGTTGTGTCCGGGGGAGCTCACCCCTCCACTTT | CASSCVRGSSPLHF
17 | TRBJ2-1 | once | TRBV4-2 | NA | TGTGCCAGCAGCCAAGTCGTGGCGGTCGACTCCTACAATGAGCAGTTCTTC | CASSQVVAVDSYNEQFF
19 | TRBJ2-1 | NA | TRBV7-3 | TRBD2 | TGTGCCAGCAGCTTAGAGGGGATTTCTAGCGGGATTCTAAACAATGAGCAGTTCTTC | CASSLEGISSGILNNEQFF
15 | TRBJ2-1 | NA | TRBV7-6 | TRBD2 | TGTGCCAGCAGCCGAACTAGCGGAGCTTACAATGAGCAGTTCTTC | CASSRTSGAYNEQFF
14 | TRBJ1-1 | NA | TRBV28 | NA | TGTGCCAGCAGTCCGGGGGGGATCGGTACTGAAGCTTTCTTT | CASSPGGIGTEAFF
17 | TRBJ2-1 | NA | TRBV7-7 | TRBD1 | TGTGCTAGCAGCTTATCCCCCGGGACAGGGACGTACAATGAGCAGTTCTTC | CASSLSPGTGTYNEQFF
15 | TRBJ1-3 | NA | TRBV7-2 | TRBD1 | TGTGCCAGCAGCCTAGGACAGGGTTTAGGAAACACCATATATTTT | CASSLGQGLGNTIYF
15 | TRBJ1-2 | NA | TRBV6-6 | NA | TGTGCCAGCAAATTCTCCGGACAGCGCCACTATGGCTACACCTTC | CASKFSGQRHYGYTF
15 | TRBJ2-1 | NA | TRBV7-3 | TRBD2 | TGTGCCAGCAGCTTTCGGACTAGCGGGATAGATGAGCAGTTCTTC | CASSFRTSGIDEQFF